A selection of T cell receptor beta chains follows, all from one sample in a study of T cells after yellow fever vaccination. TCRdb independently ran MiXCR on the 5' RACE reads; one entry per CDR3 protein. The table lists some 150,000 distinct CDR3 sequences, more than 9.5% of them singletons. The source was CD8+ T cells sorted from PBMCs, collected 15 days after the yellow fever booster vaccination. The receptor source for this set is a man between 18 and 29 years old who received the YFV17D yellow fever vaccine. The CDR3 runs from the conserved cysteine through the conserved F or W. A D gene is named only where the DNA matches it firmly. The size field is filled for only some rows; it gives once, few, many or a size class.

J	V	D	size	DNA	CDR3
TRBJ2-3	TRBV12-3/TRBV12-4	TRBD1	-	TGTGCCAGCAGACAGGGGCCCACAGATACGCAGTATTTT	CASRQGPTDTQYF
TRBJ2-3	TRBV10-2	-	-	TGCGCCAGCAGTGGCACATGGGGAGATACGCAGTATTTT	CASSGTWGDTQYF
TRBJ2-5	TRBV30	TRBD2	-	TGTGCCTGGACTCATGGACTAGCGGGGGAAGAGACCCAGTACTTC	CAWTHGLAGEETQYF
TRBJ2-7	TRBV4-3	TRBD1	few	TGCGCCAGCAGCCAAGATGCGAGGGCAGGGGGCTACTACGAGCAGTACTTC	CASSQDARAGGYYEQYF
TRBJ2-5	TRBV10-3	TRBD1	-	TGTGCCATCAGTGAGGAGGACAGGGGGTTATCGGAGACCCAGTACTTC	CAISEEDRGLSETQYF
TRBJ1-5	TRBV6-5	TRBD1	few	TGTGCCAGCAGAAAGGACAGGCGCGCGTTGTATCAGCCCCAGCATTTT	CASRKDRRALYQPQHF
TRBJ2-6	TRBV7-9	-	-	TGTGCCAGCAGCTTCGTCCAGGGGGGGCCCGCTGGGGCCAACGTCCTGACTTTC	CASSFVQGGPAGANVLTF
TRBJ1-1	TRBV7-6	-	-	TGTGCCAGCAGCTTAGGCTCGAACACTGAAGCTTTCTTT	CASSLGSNTEAFF
TRBJ2-2	TRBV29-1	TRBD2	few	TGCAGCGTCCACGGACTAGTCGGGGGCACCGGGGAGCTGTTTTTT	CSVHGLVGGTGELFF
TRBJ2-7	TRBV11-2	-	-	TGTGCCAGCAGCCCCGGACAGCACTCCTACGAGCAGTACTTC	CASSPGQHSYEQYF
TRBJ2-1	TRBV15	-	-	TGTGCCACCAGCCCCGACACGATCTCCAATGAGCAGTTCTTC	CATSPDTISNEQFF
TRBJ1-1	TRBV7-2	-	-	TGTGCCAGCAGCAAGACAGGTCGGTCCACTGAAGCTTTCTTT	CASSKTGRSTEAFF
TRBJ2-1	TRBV7-6	-	-	TGTGCCAGCAGCTTAGCCTACAGGGTTTTAGACAATGAGCAGTTCTTC	CASSLAYRVLDNEQFF
TRBJ2-7	TRBV4-3	TRBD1	-	TGCGCCAGCAGCCAAGGGACAGGGACAGGCTACGAGCAGTACTTC	CASSQGTGTGYEQYF
TRBJ2-5	TRBV7-2	TRBD2	-	TGTGCCAGCAGCTTAGGGACTAGCGGGGAGACCCAGTACTTC	CASSLGTSGETQYF
TRBJ1-5	TRBV19	-	-	TGTGCCAGCTGTCAGACAGGCTATAGCAATCAGCCCCAGCATTTT	CASCQTGYSNQPQHF
TRBJ2-3	TRBV11-3	TRBD1	few	TGTGCCAGCAGCATCGACAGGGGGGTGGATACGCAGTATTTT	CASSIDRGVDTQYF
TRBJ2-7	TRBV4-3	TRBD2	few	TGCGCCAGCAGCCAAGGTGGGCGACTAGCGGGGGTTTACGAGCAGTACTTC	CASSQGGRLAGVYEQYF
TRBJ1-6	TRBV7-9	TRBD1	-	TGTGCCAGCAGCTCCGGGACAGAAGATTCACCCCTCCACTTT	CASSSGTEDSPLHF
TRBJ1-1	TRBV10-3	-	few	TGTGCCATCAGTGACAGCCTTAGTGAAGCTTTCTTT	CAISDSLSEAFF
TRBJ2-4	TRBV6-6	TRBD2	-	TGTGCCAGCAGGGCAACTAGCGGGGGGACCCAAAACATTCAGTACTTC	CASRATSGGTQNIQYF
TRBJ2-7	TRBV10-1	-	many	TGCGCCAGCAGTGAGTCCCACGCCACCTACGAGCAGTACTTC	CASSESHATYEQYF
TRBJ1-2	TRBV12-3/TRBV12-4	-	few	TGTGCCAGCAGGGGTGACAGCCTCTATGGCTACACCTTC	CASRGDSLYGYTF
TRBJ2-5	TRBV6-5	TRBD1	few	TGTGCCAGCAGTTTCACAGGGGTAGGAGAGACCCAGTACTTC	CASSFTGVGETQYF
TRBJ1-5	TRBV30	-	-	TGTGCCTGGAGTGAGGGATCTCCGCCCCAGCATTTT	CAWSEGSPPQHF
TRBJ1-1	TRBV5-4	-	few	TGTGCCAGCAGCTTAGAGCCGGGACTCAGGAACACTGAAGCTTTCTTT	CASSLEPGLRNTEAFF
TRBJ2-5	TRBV7-2	-	-	TGTGCCAGCAGCCCTGAGGTGACCCAGTACTTC	CASSPEVTQYF
TRBJ1-1	TRBV4-3	-	many	TGCGCCAGCAGCCAAGAAGGCGGGAACACTGAAGCTTTCTTT	CASSQEGGNTEAFF
TRBJ2-1	TRBV9	-	few	TGTGCCAGCCCGGCTAGAACCTACAATGAGCAGTTCTTC	CASPARTYNEQFF
TRBJ2-7	TRBV4-3	TRBD1	few	TGCGCCAGCAGCCAAAACAGGGGCCTCTACTCCTACGAGCAGTACTTC	CASSQNRGLYSYEQYF
TRBJ1-1	TRBV10-3	-	-	TGTGCCATCAAGACCGGACGGCTGAACACTGAAGCTTTCTTT	CAIKTGRLNTEAFF
TRBJ2-2	TRBV4-3	TRBD1	-	TGCGCCAGCAGCCAAGCTGTAACAGGGGATCCGACGGACACCGGGGAGCTGTTTTTT	CASSQAVTGDPTDTGELFF
TRBJ2-3	TRBV12-3/TRBV12-4	-	few	TGTGCCACCCGGACTAGCACAGATACGCAGTATTTT	CATRTSTDTQYF
TRBJ1-5	TRBV12-3/TRBV12-4	-	-	TGTGCCAGCAGTGCCCTAGGTCCGGATCAGCCCCAGCATTTT	CASSALGPDQPQHF
TRBJ2-1	TRBV20-1	TRBD2	-	TGCAGTGCTAGACTAGCGGGGCCATACAATGAGCAGTTCTTC	CSARLAGPYNEQFF
TRBJ1-1	TRBV7-2	TRBD1	few	TGTGCCAGCAGCTTAGTAAGAGGGGGCGGTACTGAAGCTTTCTTT	CASSLVRGGGTEAFF
TRBJ1-1	TRBV4-1	-	-	TGCGCCAGCAGCCAGGACCGGGCCTCTGAAGCTTTCTTT	CASSQDRASEAFF
TRBJ2-3	TRBV12-3/TRBV12-4	TRBD2	-	TGTGCCAGCAGCACACAGAACAGGTCGGGGGGGGTCACAGATACGCAGTATTTT	CASSTQNRSGGVTDTQYF
TRBJ2-5	TRBV4-1	-	-	TGCGCCAGCAGCCAAGTTCTTAGGACGTCTGAGACCCAGTACTTC	CASSQVLRTSETQYF
TRBJ2-1	TRBV5-6	-	few	TGTGCCAGCAGCTTGGGGACGGCGGACAGACGCATGAATGAGCAGTTCTTC	CASSLGTADRRMNEQFF
TRBJ2-3	TRBV4-1	-	-	TGCGCCAGCAGCGGCGGGGTGGGCACAGATACGCAGTATTTT	CASSGGVGTDTQYF
TRBJ2-7	TRBV19	TRBD1	-	TGTGCCAGTAGTATAGCCAGGGGGCTCTACGAGCAGTACTTC	CASSIARGLYEQYF
TRBJ2-7	TRBV5-6	-	few	TGTGCCAGCAGCCTCCCCTGGGGCCAGAGCTCCTACGAGCAGTACTTC	CASSLPWGQSSYEQYF
TRBJ1-5	TRBV10-3	-	-	TGTGCCATCAGGGAGACAGGTCGACAGCCCCAGCATTTT	CAIRETGRQPQHF
TRBJ2-1	TRBV29-1	-	few	TGCAGCGTTGAGCGTTTAGAGCCGGGGAATGAGCAGTTCTTC	CSVERLEPGNEQFF
TRBJ2-3	TRBV9	-	-	TGTGCCAGCAGCGTATTCGCGGGGGCCGCCTCAGATACGCAGTATTTT	CASSVFAGAASDTQYF
TRBJ2-3	TRBV6-1	-	few	TGTGCCAGCAGTCTACTTCGGAGTTCCACAGATACGCAGTATTTT	CASSLLRSSTDTQYF